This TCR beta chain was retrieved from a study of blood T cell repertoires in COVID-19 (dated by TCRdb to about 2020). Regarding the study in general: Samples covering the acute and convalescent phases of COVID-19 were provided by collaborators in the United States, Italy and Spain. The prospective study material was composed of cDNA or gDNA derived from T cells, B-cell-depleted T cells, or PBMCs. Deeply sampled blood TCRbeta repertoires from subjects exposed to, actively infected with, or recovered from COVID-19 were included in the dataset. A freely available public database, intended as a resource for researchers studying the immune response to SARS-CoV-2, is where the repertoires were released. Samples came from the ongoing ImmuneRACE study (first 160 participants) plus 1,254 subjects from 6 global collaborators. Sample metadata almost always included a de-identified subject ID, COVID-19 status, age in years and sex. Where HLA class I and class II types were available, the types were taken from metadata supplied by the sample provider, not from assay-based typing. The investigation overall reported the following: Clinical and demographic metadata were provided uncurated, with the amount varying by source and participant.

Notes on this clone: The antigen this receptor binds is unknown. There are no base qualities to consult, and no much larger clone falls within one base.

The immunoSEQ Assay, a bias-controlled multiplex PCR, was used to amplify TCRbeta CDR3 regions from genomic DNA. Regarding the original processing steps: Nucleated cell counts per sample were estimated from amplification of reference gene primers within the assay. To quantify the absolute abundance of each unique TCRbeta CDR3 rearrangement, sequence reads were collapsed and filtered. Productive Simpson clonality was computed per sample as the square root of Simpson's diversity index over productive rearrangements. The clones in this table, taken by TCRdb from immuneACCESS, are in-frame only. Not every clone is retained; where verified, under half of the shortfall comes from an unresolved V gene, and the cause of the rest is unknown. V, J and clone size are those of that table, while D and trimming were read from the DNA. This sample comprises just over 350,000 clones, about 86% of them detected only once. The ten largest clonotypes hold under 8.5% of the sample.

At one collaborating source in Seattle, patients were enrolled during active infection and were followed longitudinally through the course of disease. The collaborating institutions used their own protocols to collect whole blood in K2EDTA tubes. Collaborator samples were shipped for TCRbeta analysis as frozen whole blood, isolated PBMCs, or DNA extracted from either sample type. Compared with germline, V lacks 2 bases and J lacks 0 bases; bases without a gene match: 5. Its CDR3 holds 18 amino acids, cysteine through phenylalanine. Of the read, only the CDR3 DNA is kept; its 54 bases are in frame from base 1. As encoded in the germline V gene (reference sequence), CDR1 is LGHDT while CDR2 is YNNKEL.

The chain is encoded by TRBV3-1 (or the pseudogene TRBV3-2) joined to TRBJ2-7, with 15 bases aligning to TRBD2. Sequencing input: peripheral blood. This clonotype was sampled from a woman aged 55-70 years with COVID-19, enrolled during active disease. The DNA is TGTGCCAGCAGCCAAAGGGGACTAGCGGGGGGCAGCTCCTACGAGCAGTACTTC. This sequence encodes CASSQRGLAGGSSYEQYF.